A selection of T cell receptor beta chains follows, all from one sample in a study of vaccination and CD4 T cells after COVID-19. TCRdb re-called the PCR reads with MiXCR, one entry per CDR3 protein. Counted here are over 12,000 distinct CDR3 sequences, around 48% occurring once; the ten biggest clones make up around 15%. The antigens these receptors bind are not known. Material: CD4+ T cells from blood, cultured in vitro. Source of these receptors: a human donor who had recovered from COVID-19. CDR3s include the opening cysteine and the closing phenylalanine or tryptophan. The D gene is left open where the match is weak. Only some rows state a clone size, as once, few, many or a class for expanded clones.

j_gene	abundance	len	v_gene	d_gene	CDR3aa	CDR3nt
TRBJ2-1	NA	16	TRBV5-6	TRBD1	CASSYWTGESYNEQFF	TGTGCCAGCAGCTATTGGACAGGGGAATCCTACAATGAGCAGTTCTTC
TRBJ2-1	few	18	TRBV24-1	TRBD2	CATSRTSGTDWENNEQFF	TGTGCCACCAGCCGGACTAGCGGGACGGATTGGGAGAACAATGAGCAGTTCTTC
TRBJ2-1	few	13	TRBV11-2	NA	CASSLGTYNEQFF	TGTGCCAGCAGCTTAGGGACTTACAATGAGCAGTTCTTC
TRBJ1-2	few	13	TRBV12-3/TRBV12-4	NA	CASSLSRVVGYTF	TGTGCCAGCAGTTTAAGCAGGGTGGTTGGCTACACCTTC
TRBJ2-3	NA	13	TRBV6-2/TRBV6-3	NA	CASRSSVGDTQYF	TGTGCCAGCAGAAGTAGCGTGGGGGATACGCAGTATTTT
TRBJ2-5	few	13	TRBV20-1	TRBD2	CSARTGTKPTQYF	TGCAGTGCTAGGACCGGGACTAAGCCGACCCAGTACTTC
TRBJ1-2	NA	14	TRBV15	NA	CATSRDRTVYGYTF	TGTGCCACCAGCAGAGATAGGACAGTCTATGGCTACACCTTC
TRBJ2-3	NA	14	TRBV2	TRBD1	CASRQGGSTDTQYF	TGTGCCAGCAGACAGGGGGGAAGCACAGATACGCAGTATTTT
TRBJ2-3	few	14	TRBV7-2	TRBD1	CASSSDRGRDTQYF	TGTGCCAGCAGCTCGGACAGGGGGCGGGATACGCAGTATTTT
TRBJ1-1	NA	13	TRBV19	NA	CASRTTENTEAFF	TGTGCCAGTCGTACGACAGAAAACACTGAAGCTTTCTTT
TRBJ1-2	NA	14	TRBV27	NA	CASSLKAGGYGYTF	TGTGCCAGCAGTTTAAAAGCGGGTGGATATGGCTACACCTTC
TRBJ2-3	NA	16	TRBV7-9	TRBD1	CASSLRDRGSTDTQYF	TGTGCCAGCAGCTTGCGGGACAGGGGTTCCACAGATACGCAGTATTTT
TRBJ1-5	NA	15	TRBV19	NA	CASNPGIFPNQPQHF	TGTGCCAGTAACCCCGGGATCTTCCCAAACCAGCCCCAGCATTTT
TRBJ1-5	NA	12	TRBV28	TRBD1	CASSSGGQPQHF	TGTGCCAGCAGTTCAGGGGGTCAGCCCCAGCATTTT
TRBJ1-2	NA	12	TRBV7-2	NA	CASSSTTMSYTF	TGTGCCAGCAGCTCCACGACAATGAGCTACACCTTC
TRBJ2-7	once	16	TRBV6-5	NA	CASSYRRGRSSYEQYF	TGTGCCAGCAGTTACCGGCGGGGCAGGAGCTCCTACGAGCAGTACTTC
TRBJ2-2	NA	17	TRBV30	TRBD1	CAWRPGQGFSSTGELFF	TGTGCCTGGAGACCGGGACAGGGGTTCTCGAGTACCGGGGAGCTGTTTTTT
TRBJ1-2	NA	15	TRBV6-2/TRBV6-3	TRBD1	CASSLGQPSQGGYTF	TGTGCCAGCAGTCTCGGACAGCCCTCACAGGGGGGCTACACCTTC
TRBJ1-1	few	14	TRBV7-3	TRBD1	CASSSQGPLTEAFF	TGTGCCAGCAGCTCACAGGGGCCCCTCACTGAAGCTTTCTTT
TRBJ1-1	NA	14	TRBV19	NA	CASREGGLSTEAFF	TGTGCCAGTAGAGAGGGGGGATTGAGCACTGAAGCTTTCTTT
TRBJ2-3	NA	16	TRBV27	NA	CASSFLRGVSTDTQYF	TGTGCCAGCAGTTTCCTCAGGGGTGTGAGCACAGATACGCAGTATTTT
TRBJ1-5	NA	13	TRBV20-1	NA	CSALSPGNQPQHF	TGCAGTGCTCTCTCCCCCGGCAATCAGCCCCAGCATTTT
TRBJ2-5	NA	15	TRBV18	NA	CASSQGTAPRATQYF	TGTGCCAGCTCACAAGGGACTGCTCCTCGGGCTACCCAGTACTTC
TRBJ1-2	few	14	TRBV7-8	TRBD1	CASSAGQGVDGYTF	TGTGCCAGCAGCGCGGGACAGGGGGTCGATGGCTACACCTTC
TRBJ1-1	few	14	TRBV7-3	NA	CASTPGKLNTEAFF	TGTGCCAGCACCCCGGGCAAACTGAACACTGAAGCTTTCTTT
TRBJ1-4	few	15	TRBV28	TRBD1	CASSSPGGLREKLFF	TGTGCCAGCAGTTCTCCAGGGGGCTTGCGGGAAAAACTGTTTTTT
TRBJ1-2	NA	13	TRBV30	NA	CTWSVQANYGYTF	TGTACCTGGAGTGTACAGGCGAACTATGGCTACACCTTC
TRBJ2-7	NA	12	TRBV20-1	NA	CSARDRFVEQYF	TGCAGTGCTCGGGACCGTTTTGTGGAGCAGTACTTC
TRBJ2-7	NA	14	TRBV2	NA	CATRRGPPSYEQYF	TGTGCCACCCGAAGGGGCCCTCCTTCGTACGAGCAGTACTTC
TRBJ1-1	NA	15	TRBV5-6	NA	CASSIRQSLNTEAFF	TGTGCCAGCAGCATTCGACAGAGTTTGAACACTGAAGCTTTCTTT
TRBJ1-4	NA	14	TRBV6-2/TRBV6-3	NA	CASSQGIQNEKLFF	TGTGCCAGCAGCCAGGGAATCCAGAATGAAAAACTGTTTTTT
TRBJ2-7	NA	15	TRBV6-2/TRBV6-3	NA	CASSYSRTISYEQYF	TGTGCCAGCAGTTACTCCAGGACTATCTCCTACGAGCAGTACTTC
TRBJ1-5	NA	14	TRBV6-2/TRBV6-3	NA	CASSYLDGNQPQHF	TGTGCCAGCAGTTACCTCGACGGGAATCAGCCCCAGCATTTT
TRBJ1-2	medium-sized	14	TRBV19	TRBD1	CASTSGTGNYGYTF	TGTGCCAGTACCTCCGGGACAGGGAACTATGGCTACACCTTC
TRBJ2-2	NA	13	TRBV7-9	NA	CASTRLNTGELFF	TGTGCCAGCACCCGACTGAACACCGGGGAGCTGTTTTTT
TRBJ2-3	NA	14	TRBV20-1	NA	CSARPLKSTDTQYF	TGCAGTGCTAGACCACTCAAGAGCACAGATACGCAGTATTTT
TRBJ1-2	NA	15	TRBV19	NA	CASIPRQGQNYGYTF	TGTGCCAGTATACCACGGCAGGGGCAGAACTATGGCTACACCTTC
TRBJ1-2	NA	17	TRBV5-1	NA	CASSLETGTGSNYGYTF	TGCGCCAGCAGCTTGGAAACGGGTACCGGGTCGAACTATGGCTACACCTTC
TRBJ2-5	NA	15	TRBV18	NA	CASSRSGPNQETQYF	TGTGCCAGCTCACGGTCCGGGCCAAACCAAGAGACCCAGTACTTC
TRBJ2-1	NA	12	TRBV20-1	NA	CSARDLAGIEFF	TGCAGTGCTAGAGATCTAGCCGGGATTGAGTTCTTC
TRBJ2-1	NA	14	TRBV7-2	TRBD2	CASRQAGASNEQFF	TGTGCCAGCAGGCAAGCGGGGGCGAGCAATGAGCAGTTCTTC